One TCR beta chain is described in this entry. No antigen is known for it. No much larger clonotype is one base removed from it; base qualities were not supplied. In total, just over 650 healthy bone marrow donors made up the cohort. At the time of sampling, all cohort members were nominally healthy, though unrecorded immune exposures were likely present. The donor was CMV seropositive and was included in the group of almost 300 seropositive cohort members. A peripheral blood sample was provided by each donor, and peripheral blood mononuclear cells were used for TCR beta sequencing. Genomic DNA was extracted from the blood cell samples with the Qiagen DNeasy Blood Extraction Kit. The record originates from a study of cytomegalovirus exposure and HLA in healthy donors (TCRdb year 2017). Context from the whole study: In an earlier analysis of 587 of the donors, 276 Gb of sequence data and some 120 million unique TCR beta sequences from 150 million to 200 million T cells were reported. An early release covering 500 to 750 HLA-typed donors comprised approximately 290 gigabases of sequencing data and tens of millions of unique TCR sequences. Among the roughly 400 genotyped donors, approximately 81% belonged to the genetic ancestry cluster associated with self-reported Caucasian donors. The study aimed to test whether cataloging public T cell receptors could reveal signatures of past pathogen exposure. The study used immunosequencing to profile the T cell repertoires of more than 650 subjects and linked those repertoires to cytomegalovirus serostatus. In addition to the first cohort of 666 subjects, a separate validation cohort of about 120 different subjects was used. The study combined high-throughput TCR immunosequencing, statistical association of individual TCRs with disease status, and machine learning to predict cytomegalovirus infection status. A later analysis re-analyzed previously published TCR beta repertoires from 666 donors and added high-resolution HLA genotyping to study TCR occurrence patterns. Rather than drawing on any new phenotypic data, the later analysis identified candidate immune exposures from TCR beta sequences and the way those sequences occurred across donors. In an earlier analysis of several hundred of the donors, high-throughput TCR beta sequencing was used to judge whether each TCR beta V gene segment behaved as functional or pseudogenic. Alongside the repertoire data, information on donor age, sex, ethnicity and CMV serostatus was compiled. In a later genetic analysis, genome-wide SNP genotypes for about 55% of the roughly 700 donors were used, and that subset was treated as a discovery cohort. Every discovery cohort repertoire had been produced on one sequencing platform. HLA typing included class I and class II loci at four-digit resolution. Typing coverage differed by locus: A, B, C, DRB1 and DQB1 were typed in roughly 629-630 donors, DQA1 in around 500, DPA1 in roughly 590, and DPB1 in 400 to 480. Roughly five DR-DQ haplotypes were handled as single units for association and clustering because linkage in the cohort was strong. Among 300 to 500 genotyped donors of the cohort, an average of approximately 240,000 unique TCR beta nucleotide sequences was sequenced per donor, of which about 18% were non-productive. Overall study results and their limits: When HLA alleles, especially DR and DQ, strongly co-occurred, TCR associations were difficult to assign to individual alleles. In the study, some 180 TCR beta chains were listed as associated with cytomegalovirus. A cluster of highly shared sequence variants was judged likely to be a technical artifact of the sequencing pipeline. Immune exposure information for the cohort was limited to CMV serostatus. A later analysis found that HLA-associated TCR beta chains were more clonally expanded and had lower generation probabilities than equally common non-associated chains. In this cohort, only TCR beta chains were sequenced, and detectable features were limited by the absence of alpha or paired-chain data. A later analysis found that TCR association rates varied across HLA loci, with DRB1 alleles showing the most associated TCRs and HLA-C alleles the fewest. HLA typing was unavailable for some donors at each locus, so association tests used only the typed subset. Most TCR sequences were seen in very few donors, while some public TCRs were found in many individuals. A later analysis associated about 17,000 TCR beta sequences with specific HLA alleles at a false discovery rate of 0.05. An earlier analysis of around 500 of the donors showed that most TCR beta V segments appeared in productive rearrangements either about 90% or about 30% of the time, which broadly matched IMGT annotations. In a later analysis, most CMV-associated TCR beta chains were found to appear HLA-restricted, with HLA associations seemingly driven largely by CMV exposure. The authors suggested that the approach could potentially be extended to other disease states and immunological phenotypes. A few of the identified cytomegalovirus-associated TCR beta chains were confirmed in vitro to be specific for cytomegalovirus antigens. In a later genetic analysis, a missense DCLRE1C variant was associated with V-gene and J-gene trimming of TCR beta chains, and the association was replicated in an independent cohort. In both the original and validation cohorts, the classifier was reported to diagnose cytomegalovirus status with high specificity and sensitivity. A further reported finding was that TCR beta sequences accurately predicted the HLA-A and HLA-B alleles for most subjects in the first cohort. A later analysis reported that several top co-occurrence clusters appeared linked to parvovirus B19, influenza, CMV and Epstein-Barr virus. Because counts were too low, 15 or so rarely observed V segments, including chromosome 9 orphons, were excluded from the earlier analysis of around 640 of the donors. Some IMGT-functional V segments, including TRBV6-2 and TRBV6-3, could not be told apart with the 87-base-pair reads, so those segments were excluded. Sequencing depth was assumed to be roughly uniform across donors in the presence/absence analyses, though that assumption may not hold. Compared with the approximately 720-donor mean, donors in an Asian-associated ancestry cluster had fewer N-insertions in productive TCRs, according to a later genetic analysis. Correlated functional status among segregating V segments might be attributable to linkage disequilibrium, but an unknown experimental factor could not be ruled out.

Receptors were amplified or captured by the immunoSEQ multiplex PCR assay. A mixture of 60 forward primers for TCR Vbeta segments and 13 reverse primers for TCR Jbeta segments was used in the multiplex PCR. Amplification of the CDR3 region of rearranged TCR beta genes was performed with a multiplex PCR assay on genomic DNA. The Illumina HiSeq System was used to sequence the amplified TCR beta libraries as 87-base-pair reads. Per the source publication's procedure: In a later analysis, about 80 million unique TCR beta chains were counted across the roughly 670 repertoires, and roughly 11 million of these chains were shared by at least two donors. To remove PCR and sequencing errors, raw reads were error-corrected and collapsed into unique sequences using a nearest-neighbor algorithm that merged closely related sequences. CDR3 sequences were aligned to IMGT reference sequences to assign V, D and J gene segments. Each retained sequence needed at least a six-nucleotide match to both a V gene segment and a J gene segment. A rearrangement counted as productive if the CDR3 had no stop codons and remained in frame with V and J, and every other rearrangement counted as non-productive. Following IMGT convention, CDR3 was defined as the stretch from the second conserved V-encoded cysteine up to the conserved J-encoded phenylalanine. Sequences without an unambiguous match to a single V gene segment were excluded from the earlier analysis of 587 of the donors. In an earlier analysis of a few hundred of the donors, V segments were called functional above 56.7% productive rearrangements and were called segregating when the between-donor standard deviation exceeded 5%. A statistical classification framework was built to diagnose cytomegalovirus status from the catalog of TCR beta chain sequences. In a later analysis, V and J genes were assigned by comparing TCR nucleotide sequences against IMGT/GENE-DB human TR gene sequences. In a later analysis, CDR3 sequences and most-parsimonious VDJ recombination scenarios were assigned using the TCRdist pipeline. A later analysis defined each TCR beta chain by its CDR3 amino acid sequence plus V-gene family, and excluded reads lacking a unique V-gene family. To address suspected cross-contamination and a sequencing artifact, a later analysis removed roughly 640 highly shared, low-generation-probability nucleotide sequences. A later analysis calculated a clonal expansion index for each public chain from normalized within-repertoire ranks of inferred template counts. In a later analysis, generation probabilities were computed with a VDJ recombination model fitted to out-of-frame rearrangements, and the resulting probabilities were checked against IGoR. In a later analysis, TCR-TCR, TCR-HLA and TCR-CMV co-occurrence was scored with hypergeometric tests, and a repertoire-size bias correction was applied to TCR pairs. In a later analysis, false discovery rates were estimated by permuting HLA or CMV assignments 20 times. A later analysis grouped co-occurring TCRs with DBSCAN, adding TCRdist sequence similarity when clustering within HLA-allele-positive subsets. Co-occurrence clustering excluded repertoires with fewer than 30,000 or more than 120,000 public chains, plus five with anomalous nucleotide sharing. TCRdb carries this immuneACCESS record with in-frame sequences only. Its versions omit some clonotypes, under half of them owing to an unresolved V gene in the studies checked, with the rest unexplained. D and trimming come from the DNA, and the V and J calls and clone size come from that table. A total of 150,000 or so clones appear in this sample, 60% to 80% of them only once. 6.3% of the sample comes from the top ten.

CDR1 MDHEN and CDR2 SYDVKM are derived from the germline V gene. Here V drops 6 bases and J drops 4 bases, and the junction holds 17 bases not matched to any gene. The CDR3, from cysteine to phenylalanine, totals 17 residues. Only CDR3 DNA remains: 51 bases, in frame from the first base. The chain is assembled from TRBV28 and TRBJ2-7, with 8 middle bases fitting TRBD2. The material sequenced was PBMCs. The receptor comes from a man in his forties or fifties in good health and CMV-seropositive. The CDR3 reads CASRSTAAGEGGYEQYF. The sequenced DNA: TGTGCCAGCAGAAGCACGGCAGCGGGGGAAGGGGGATACGAGCAGTACTTC. Extended through the reference TRBV28 and TRBJ2-7 proteins, this CDR3 yields the full variable domain: DVKVTQSSRYLVKRTGEKVFLECVQDMDHENMFWYRQDPGLGLRLIYFSYDVKMKEKGDIPEGYSVSREKKERFSLILESASTNQTSMYLCASRSTAAGEGGYEQYFGPGTRLTVT.